A single sample gave rise to the 8 T cell receptor beta chains below, sequenced in a study of blood T cell dynamics during melanoma immunotherapy. The time point denotes: pre-treatment baseline. Assay used: immunoSEQ multiplex PCR; TCRdb lists only in-frame clones, some missing. The sample comprises about 13,000 clones, roughly 86% of which are singletons, and less than 5.5% rests with the top ten. Sequencing was performed on blood, taken from a patient treated with checkpoint blockade. These receptors were collected from a human donor with melanoma.

This clone was picked up one time. The V call is TRBV2, the J call TRBJ2-2; TRBD2 matches at 13 bases. V was clipped by 11 bases and J by 6 bases; unmatched bases: 6. This CDR3 has 14 residues. Germline V CDR1 and CDR2: SNHLY, FYNNEI. CDR3 residues: CAGTSGRAPGELFF. For the CDR3, the DNA is TGTGCCGGTACTAGCGGGAGGGCCCCCGGGGAGCTGTTTTTT.

V is TRBV15 and J is TRBJ2-4, with a possible D match to TRBD2 (5 bases). V was pared by 3 bases and J by 0 bases, with 24 bases between. CDR3 length: 20 residues. Germline CDR1 LNHNV, CDR2 YYDKDF (reference sequence). The CDR3 sequence: CATSRRFGVRSSLAKNIQYF. In DNA form, the CDR3 reads TGTGCCACCAGCAGGAGGTTCGGGGTTCGCTCGTCCCTAGCCAAAAACATTCAGTACTTC.

The chain carries TRBV9 and TRBJ2-5, with a possible D match to TRBD1 (5 bases). The CDR3 runs to 16 residues. Germline V lookup: CDR1 SGDLS, CDR2 YYNGEE. Trimming took off 4 bases at V and 3 bases at J, with 19 bases between the two ends. CDR3 residues: CASSSHPGQQKETQYF. The CDR3 DNA is TGTGCCAGCAGCTCACACCCAGGGCAGCAAAAAGAGACCCAGTACTTC.

This clone was counted only a few times. The chain is built from TRBV28 and TRBJ2-7; the D gene is possibly TRBD2 (5 bases). Germline CDR1 reads MDHEN; CDR2 reads SYDVKM. The germline V and J ends were trimmed by 3 bases and 6 bases, with 12 bases remaining between them. This CDR3 is built from 13 residues. The CDR3 spells CASSFSGSPEQYF. In DNA form, the CDR3 reads TGTGCCAGCAGTTTTTCGGGATCTCCCGAGCAGTACTTC.

In its sample, this clone was seen a few times. The rearrangement links TRBV2 to TRBJ1-5; D ambiguous. The germline CDR1 and CDR2 sequences are SNHLY and FYNNEI. The V gene lost 3 bases and the J gene lost 9 bases, with 6 bases spanning the gap. The CDR3 is made up of 11 amino acids. CDR3 in DNA: TGTGCCAGCAGTGAGTTGGGGCCCCAGCATTTT. It is translated as CASSELGPQHF.

CDR3 sequence (DNA): TGCAGCTCACCCTGGACTAGCGGGTTCAATGAGCAGTTCTTC. This codes for CSSPWTSGFNEQFF. The rearrangement joins TRBV29-1 to TRBJ2-1; 11 nucleotides line up with TRBD2. CDR1 and CDR2 (germline): SQVTM, ANQGSEA. Trimming took 8 bases from V and 6 from J; bases not matched to a gene: 9. The CDR3 loop spans 14 amino acids.

A remark on this clone: Other DNA sequences in the same sample also yield this CDR3. V and J are TRBV21-1 and TRBJ2-7. TRBV21-1 is an annotated pseudogene. This CDR3 has 15 amino acids. CDR3 amino acids: CASSKGGAGSYEQYF. The CDR3 DNA reads TGTGCCAGCAGCAAAGGAGGGGCAGGGAGCTACGAGCAGTACTTC.

This clone has a handful of counts. The rearrangement uses TRBV7-7 and TRBJ2-3, with D unresolved. CDR3 length: 14 amino acids. V gave up 1 base and J gave up 1 base, with 6 bases separating them. Germline CDR1 SSHAT, CDR2 FNYEAQ (reference sequence). CDR3 sequence: CASSLGAGTDTQYF. Here the CDR3 DNA reads TGTGCCAGCAGCTTAGGGGCAGGCACAGATACGCAGTATTTT.